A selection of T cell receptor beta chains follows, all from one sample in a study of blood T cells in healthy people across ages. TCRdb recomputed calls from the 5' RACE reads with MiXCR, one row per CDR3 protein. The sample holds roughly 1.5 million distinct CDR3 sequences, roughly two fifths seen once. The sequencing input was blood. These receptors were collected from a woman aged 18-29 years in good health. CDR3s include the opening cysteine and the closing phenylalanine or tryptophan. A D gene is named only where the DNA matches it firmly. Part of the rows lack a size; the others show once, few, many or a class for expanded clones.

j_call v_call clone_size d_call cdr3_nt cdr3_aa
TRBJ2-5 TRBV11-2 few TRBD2 TGTGCCAGCAGCTTAGAGGTAGCGGGGGCTTCCGGGACCCAGTACTTC CASSLEVAGASGTQYF
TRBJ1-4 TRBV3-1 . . TGTGCCAGCAGCCAAGCAGGGACGTCCGGCTCCGAAAAACTGTTTTTT CASSQAGTSGSEKLFF
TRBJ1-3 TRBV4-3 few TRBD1 TGCGCCAGCGCCGTTTCAGGGGGCAACACCATATATTTT CASAVSGGNTIYF
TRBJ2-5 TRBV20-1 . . TGCAGTGCGCTTTTGCGGACCCTTAACGGGAAGACCCAGTACTTC CSALLRTLNGKTQYF
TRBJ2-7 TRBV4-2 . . TGTGCCAGCAGCCAAGAAGCTAGCAGTCTAACCTACGAGCAGTACTTC CASSQEASSLTYEQYF
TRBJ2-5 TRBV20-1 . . TGCAGTGGGAGGGAGAGGGGGGAGACCCAGTACTTC CSGRERGETQYF
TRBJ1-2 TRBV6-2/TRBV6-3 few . TGTGCCAGCAGCCAGGACGGCGCACCTTTCTACACCTTC CASSQDGAPFYTF
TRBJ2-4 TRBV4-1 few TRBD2 TGCGCCAGCAGCCCCCCCGGGACTACCGGGAACATTCAGTACTTC CASSPPGTTGNIQYF
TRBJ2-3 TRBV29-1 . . TGCAGCGGGTACCGGGATACGCAGTATTTT CSGYRDTQYF
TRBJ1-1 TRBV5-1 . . TGCGCCAGCAGTGCTATCTTGGACACTGAAGCTTTCTTT CASSAILDTEAFF
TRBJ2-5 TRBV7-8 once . TGTGCCAGCAGCTTAGTTCGACAGCAAGAGACCCAGTACTTC CASSLVRQQETQYF
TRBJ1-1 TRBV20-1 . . TGCACCCCCGGAGGCTATGAAGCTTTCTTT CTPGGYEAFF
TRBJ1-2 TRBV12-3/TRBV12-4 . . TGTGCCAGCAGTTGGGGACTGACAAACTATGGCTACACCTTC CASSWGLTNYGYTF
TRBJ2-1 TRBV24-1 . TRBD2 TGTGCCACCAGTGATATAGTAGCGGGAGGGACCTTTTGGGAGCAGTTCTTC CATSDIVAGGTFWEQFF
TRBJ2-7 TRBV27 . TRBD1 TGTGCCAGCAGTAAGGGACAGGGGCCATCCTACGAGCAGTACTTC CASSKGQGPSYEQYF
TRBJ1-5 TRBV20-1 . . TGCAGTGCTACCGTTGGGGGGGCCCCGAATCAGCCCCAGCATTTT CSATVGGAPNQPQHF
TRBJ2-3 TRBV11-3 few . TGTGCCAGCAGCTACCTACAGGGTGATACGCAGTATTTT CASSYLQGDTQYF
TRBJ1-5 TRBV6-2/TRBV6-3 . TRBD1 TGTGCCAGCAGCCCCCTGGGACAGCGTAAAAGTCAGCCCCAGCATTTT CASSPLGQRKSQPQHF
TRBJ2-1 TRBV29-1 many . TGCAGCGTTGACGACAGTCGGCCGTTCTTC CSVDDSRPFF
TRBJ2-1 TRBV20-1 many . TGCAGTGCTACTCAGGGGTACTACAATGAGCAGTTCTTC CSATQGYYNEQFF
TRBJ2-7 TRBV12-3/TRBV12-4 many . TGTGCCAGCAGTTTAGGGCTCGAGCAGTACTTC CASSLGLEQYF
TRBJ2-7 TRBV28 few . TGTGCCAGCAGAAATAGCGGAACCTACGAGCAGTACTTC CASRNSGTYEQYF
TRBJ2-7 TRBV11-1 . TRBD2 TGTGCCAGCAGCCGGACTAGCGGGAGGAGCACCGAGCAGTACTTC CASSRTSGRSTEQYF
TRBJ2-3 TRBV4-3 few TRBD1 TGCGCCAGCAGCCAAGATCGGAGCAGGGGGCTTCTTGGAGATACGCAGTATTTT CASSQDRSRGLLGDTQYF
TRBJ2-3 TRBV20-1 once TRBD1 TGCAGTGCTACGAACAGACAGAACAGGGGGATCTCAGATACGCAGTATTTT CSATNRQNRGISDTQYF
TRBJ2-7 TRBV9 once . TGTGCCAGCAGCGTAGGTAGCGTAAATTCCTACGAGCAGTACTTC CASSVGSVNSYEQYF
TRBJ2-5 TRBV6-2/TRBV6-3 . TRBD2 TGTGCCAGCAGTTACTCCGGGACTAGCTCCGAGACCCAGTACTTC CASSYSGTSSETQYF
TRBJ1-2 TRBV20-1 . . TGCAGTGCTAGCCGGTCAGGGGCAGTCGGCTACACCTTC CSASRSGAVGYTF
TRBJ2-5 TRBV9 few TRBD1 TGTGCCAGCAGCGCGAGTCCGACCGGGACAGAAGAGACCCAGTACTTC CASSASPTGTEETQYF
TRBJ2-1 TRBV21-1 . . TGTGCCAGCAGCACAACGAGAGAGCGGGGGGACCCATTTTACAATGAGCAGTTCTTC CASSTTRERGDPFYNEQFF
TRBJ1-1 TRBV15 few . TGTGCCACCAGCAGAGATGGTAGTGCCACCCGGAACACTGAAGCTTTCTTT CATSRDGSATRNTEAFF
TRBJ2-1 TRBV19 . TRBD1 TGTGCCAGTAGTGGCCCCCCAGGGGGTGAGCAGTTCTTC CASSGPPGGEQFF
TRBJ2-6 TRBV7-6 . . TGTGCCAGCAGCTCCAGGGTTCTCTCTGGGGCCAACGTCCTGACTTTC CASSSRVLSGANVLTF
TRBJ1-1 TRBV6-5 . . TGTGCCAGCAGTTACTCCGGCAGGGTCACTGAAGCTTTCTTT CASSYSGRVTEAFF
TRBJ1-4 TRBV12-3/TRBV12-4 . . TGTGCCAGCAGTTCCGCGGTCCCTCAAATTGGGGAAAAACTGTTTTTT CASSSAVPQIGEKLFF
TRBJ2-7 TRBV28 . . TGTGCCAGCAGTTTAGGCCCCAGGGTGTTGGCCTACGAGCAGTACTTC CASSLGPRVLAYEQYF
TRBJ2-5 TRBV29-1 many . TGCAGCGTTGAAGACAGTTACCAAGAGACCCAGTACTTC CSVEDSYQETQYF
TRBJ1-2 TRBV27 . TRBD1 TGTGCCAGCAGGGACTCCTCAGGGGGACTGGCGGCTATGGGCTACACCTTC CASRDSSGGLAAMGYTF
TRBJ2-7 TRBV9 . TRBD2 TGTGCCAGCAGCGTAGGTCTAGCGGGGCAGAACACCTACGAGCAGTACTTC CASSVGLAGQNTYEQYF
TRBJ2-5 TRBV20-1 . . TGCAGTGCCAGTCCCAGGGGAGAGACCCAGTACTTC CSASPRGETQYF
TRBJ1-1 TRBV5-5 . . TGTGCCAGCAGCTCGAGGCCCAGGGAGAACACTGAAGCTTTCTTT CASSSRPRENTEAFF
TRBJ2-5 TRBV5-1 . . TGCGCCAGCAGAAATAGTGGCGAGACCCGGTACTTC CASRNSGETRYF
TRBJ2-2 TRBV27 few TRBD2 TGTGCCAGCAGTTTATTGCTAGCGGTGAACACCGGGGAGCTGTTTTTT CASSLLLAVNTGELFF
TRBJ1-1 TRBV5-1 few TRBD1 TGCGCCAGCAGCCCCAGACAGGGCATGCGAAGGAACACTGAAGCTTTCTTT CASSPRQGMRRNTEAFF
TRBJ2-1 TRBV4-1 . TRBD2 TGCGCCAGCAGCCAAGCCTGGACTAGCGGGGGGGCCAATGAGCAGTTCTTC CASSQAWTSGGANEQFF
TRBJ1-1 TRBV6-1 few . TGTGCCAGCAGTGAACCGGGATGGAACACTGAAGCTTTCTTT CASSEPGWNTEAFF
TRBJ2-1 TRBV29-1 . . TGCAGCGTTGACCGCGGGAACAATGAGCAGTTCTTC CSVDRGNNEQFF
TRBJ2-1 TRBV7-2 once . TGTGCCAGCAGCCCGGACCGGGACTTATACAATGAGCAGTTCTTC CASSPDRDLYNEQFF
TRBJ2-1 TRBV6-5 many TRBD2 TGTGCCAGCTCGTTCTCGGTAGCGGGGTACAATGAGCAGTTCTTC CASSFSVAGYNEQFF
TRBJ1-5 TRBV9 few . TGTGCCAGCGGAGCGTCGGTAGCTTATCAGCCCCAGCATTTT CASGASVAYQPQHF
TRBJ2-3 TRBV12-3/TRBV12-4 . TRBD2 TGTGCCAGCAGCGAGGGACTAGCGGGAGGTACAGATACGCAGTATTTT CASSEGLAGGTDTQYF
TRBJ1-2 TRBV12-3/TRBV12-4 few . TGTGCCAGCAGTTTAGGGGTGGACTACACCTTC CASSLGVDYTF
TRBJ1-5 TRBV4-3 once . TGCGCCAGCAGCCAAGATTTCGGTCAACCGCGGCCCCAGCATTTT CASSQDFGQPRPQHF
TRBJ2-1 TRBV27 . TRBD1 TGTGCCAGCAGTTTTTATCAGGGGGCTAACAATGAGCAGTTCTTC CASSFYQGANNEQFF
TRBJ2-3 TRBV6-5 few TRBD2 TGTGCCAGCAGGCGCGGACTAGCGTCAGATACGCAGTATTTT CASRRGLASDTQYF
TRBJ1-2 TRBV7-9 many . TGTGCCAGCAGCCCGGACAGTATCTATGGCTACACCTTC CASSPDSIYGYTF
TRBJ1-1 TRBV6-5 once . TGTGCCAGCAGACAGTCCAACACTGAAGCTTTCTTT CASRQSNTEAFF
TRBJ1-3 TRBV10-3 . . TGTGCCATCATGAGGCCCGCAGAGTTCACCATATATTTT CAIMRPAEFTIYF
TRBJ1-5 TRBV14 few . TGTGCCAGCAGTAGGTTTTCGGGGCCCCAGCATTTT CASSRFSGPQHF
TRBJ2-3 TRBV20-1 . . TGCAGTGCGGAGAGTTCCCGGGGCACAGATACGCAGTATTTT CSAESSRGTDTQYF